The 9 T cell receptor beta chains given below trace back to one sample, sequenced in a study of T cells in Graves' hyperthyroidism and ophthalmopathy. Using RNA transcripts as the source, TCR beta CDR3 regions were amplified. HTBI primers were used for first-round RT-PCR of the TCR CDR3. Via MiXCR, TCRdb re-called the multiplex PCR reads, giving one row per CDR3 protein. The repertoire holds 350,000 or so distinct CDR3 sequences, with 15% to 20% as singletons. What was sequenced was blood. Source of these receptors: a woman in her fifties or sixties with Graves' hyperthyroidism.

The chain combines TRBV12-3 or TRBV12-4 with TRBJ2-2; D is perhaps TRBD1 (5 bases). The CDR3 extends over 20 amino acids. Trimming took off 7 bases at V and 1 base at J, with 28 bases between the two ends. The chain's CDR3 is CASTFPGFPKRDQNTGELFF. The DNA of the CDR3 is TGTGCCAGCACCTTCCCAGGGTTTCCGAAGCGAGACCAGAACACCGGGGAGCTGTTTTTT.

The chain is built from TRBV6-1 and TRBJ1-6; D might be TRBD1 (5 bases). Germline V CDR1 and CDR2: MNHNS, SASEGT. Trimming removed 2 bases from V and 9 bases from J, with 14 bases in between. This CDR3 is built from 15 residues. The CDR3 sequence: CASSENRPGTSPLHF. DNA for the CDR3: TGTGCCAGCAGTGAAAACCGGCCAGGGACTTCACCCCTCCACTTT.

This clonotype has a handful of counts. The rearrangement uses TRBV6-1 and TRBJ2-3; TRBD1 matches at 7 bases. There are 16 residues in the CDR3. With 5 bases clipped from V and 0 bases from J, the junction kept 8 bases outside the gene matches. Germline V gene lookup returns CDR1 MNHNS and CDR2 SASEGT. CDR3 in DNA: TGTGCCAGCAGTTCCGACAGGGATACTAGCACAGATACGCAGTATTTT. Amino acids: CASSSDRDTSTDTQYF.

This clonotype was counted many times. The gene calls are TRBV10-3 and TRBJ2-1; D ambiguous. V was pared by 6 bases and J by 2 bases, with 8 bases between. The CDR3 length is 13 residues. Germline CDR1 is ENHRY and CDR2 is SYGVKD. For the CDR3, the DNA is TGTGCCATCAGGGCTCCCACCTACAATGAGCAGTTCTTC. Translated: CAIRAPTYNEQFF.

This clonotype was recorded a few times. The CDR3 loop is CASFGSYGYTF. As DNA, the CDR3 is TGTGCCAGCTTCGGTAGTTATGGCTACACCTTC. The V call is TRBV27, the J call TRBJ1-2; D remains unclear. V gave up 8 bases and J gave up 5 bases, with 9 bases separating them. The germline CDR1 and CDR2 sequences are MNHEY and SMNVEV (reference sequence). This CDR3 has 11 residues.

This chain joins TRBV18 and TRBJ1-6; D perhaps matches TRBD1 (5 bases). The CDR3 extends over 14 amino acids. Trimming cost V 6 bases and J 2 bases, with 8 bases left between them. Looked up from germline, CDR1 is KGHSH and CDR2 is LQKENI. Here the CDR3 reads CASSIGAYNSPLHF. In DNA, the CDR3 is TGTGCCAGCTCTATAGGGGCCTATAATTCACCCCTCCACTTT.

In this sample, this clonotype turned up many times. This chain uses TRBV6-2 or TRBV6-3 with TRBJ2-7; TRBD2 is a possible D gene (5 bases). The germline V gene encodes CDR1 MNHEY and CDR2 SVGEGT. This CDR3 comprises 15 residues. Trimming pared 0 bases from V and 1 base from J, leaving 10 bases between. The chain's CDR3 is CASSYSVRGSYEQYF. As DNA, the CDR3 is TGTGCCAGCAGTTACTCGGTCCGGGGTTCCTACGAGCAGTACTTC.

The genes are TRBV2 and TRBJ2-2; 9 bases align to TRBD2. Germline lookup yields CDR1 SNHLY and CDR2 FYNNEI. After removal of 2 bases from V and 7 bases from J, the junction contained 5 bases not matched to a gene. The CDR3 contains 15 residues. The CDR3 is CASSETRGGIGELFF. For the CDR3, the DNA is TGTGCCAGCAGTGAAACGCGGGGGGGTATCGGGGAGCTGTTTTTT.

The chain combines TRBV28 with TRBJ1-2; D is possibly TRBD1 (6 bases). V lost 6 bases to trimming and J lost 7 bases, with 15 bases between them. Germline V lookup: CDR1 MDHEN, CDR2 SYDVKM. The CDR3 is made up of 13 amino acids. CDR3 DNA sequence: TGTGCCAGCAGCAGGCGGGGGCGAGGTGGCTACACCTTC. This sequence encodes CASSRRGRGGYTF.